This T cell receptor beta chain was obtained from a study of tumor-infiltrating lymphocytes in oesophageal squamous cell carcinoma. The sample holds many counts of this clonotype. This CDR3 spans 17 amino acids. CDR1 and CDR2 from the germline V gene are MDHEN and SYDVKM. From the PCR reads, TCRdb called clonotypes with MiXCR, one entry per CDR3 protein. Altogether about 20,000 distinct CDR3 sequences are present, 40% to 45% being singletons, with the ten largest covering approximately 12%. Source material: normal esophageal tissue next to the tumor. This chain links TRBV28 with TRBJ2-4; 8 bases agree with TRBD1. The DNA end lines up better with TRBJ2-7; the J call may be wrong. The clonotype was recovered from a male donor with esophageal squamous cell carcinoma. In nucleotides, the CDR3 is TGTGCCAGCAGTTCCACCGCCGGGACAGGACCCCCTAACGAGCAGTACTTC. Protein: CASSSTAGTGPPNEQYF.